This T cell receptor beta chain was obtained from a study of T cells in Graves' hyperthyroidism and ophthalmopathy. RNA transcripts served as the template for amplifying TCR beta CDR3 regions. The HTBI primer set served for first-round RT-PCR of the TCR CDR3. TCRdb analysed the multiplex PCR reads with MiXCR anew, one entry per CDR3 protein. The sample yields about 210,000 distinct CDR3 sequences, approximately 17% seen once. The sample holds a few counts of this clonotype. The CDR3 spans 16 residues. Germline loops: CDR1 SGHKS, CDR2 YYEKEE (reference sequence). V lost 0 bases and J lost 2, with 9 bases in between.

The chain has TRBV5-5 and TRBJ2-6; D gene unclear. This TCR came from a man in his fifties with Graves' hyperthyroidism. Sequenced: blood. CDR3 amino acids: CASSLDVSAGANVLTF. The CDR3 region has the DNA TGTGCCAGCAGCTTGGATGTGTCTGCTGGGGCCAACGTCCTGACTTTC.